This T cell receptor (beta chain) originates from a study of cytomegalovirus exposure and HLA in healthy donors. The study ran its PCR with 60 Vbeta and 13 Jbeta primers. Assay used: immunoSEQ multiplex PCR; TCRdb lists only in-frame clones, some missing. The sample carries some 140,000 clones, around three quarters recorded once. With 4 bases removed from V and 4 bases from J, the gap between germline ends came to 10 bases. The CDR3 is 12 residues long. The germline V gene has CDR1 GTSNPN and CDR2 SVGIG (reference sequence). Sequenced: PBMCs. The chain carries TRBV30 and TRBJ1-2, with D possibly being TRBD1 (5 bases). The clonotype comes from a man younger than 45 in good health. The CDR3 is CAWTGQGYGYTF. The CDR3 bases are TGTGCCTGGACGGGCCAGGGCTATGGCTACACCTTC.